This TCR beta chain was obtained from a study of cytotoxic CD8 clonotypes in ibrutinib-treated CLL. Study at large: There were 11 relapsed/refractory patients and about 15 treatment-naive patients, and under 18 were IGHV unmutated. Once treatment had gone on for a median of 12 months, range 6 to 36, response samples were drawn. Mean productive templates were around 260,000; mean productive rearrangements were around 90,000. Whole-study results and caveats: There were few public clonotypes, and on treatment they contracted or stayed stable.

To note about this clone: Its antigen is undetermined.

TCRdb keeps only in-frame clones here, not all; method: immunoSEQ multiplex PCR. The table lists 150,000 to 200,000 clones, about 88% of them singletons. The receptor was derived from a human donor with chronic lymphocytic leukemia. The source material was PBMCs, sampled at disease progression, from a patient treated with ibrutinib.

The CDR3 DNA reads as TGTGCCGCCGCTAGCGGACTTCTCTACGAGCAGTACTTC. Translation: CAAASGLLYEQYF. The chain employs TRBV10-3 and TRBJ2-7; 7 bases are shared with TRBD2. Losses at the gene ends were 11 bases for V and 3 bases for J; bases not matched to a gene: 10. Per germline, CDR1 ENHRY and CDR2 SYGVKD. CDR3 length equals 13 residues.